This T cell receptor (beta chain) is from a study of blood T cell repertoires in COVID-19 (TCRdb year 2020). As for the study more broadly: Collaborator samples came from the United States, Italy and Spain and covered acute and convalescent phases of COVID-19. The prospective study material was composed of cDNA or gDNA derived from T cells, B-cell-depleted T cells, or PBMCs. Deeply sampled blood TCRbeta repertoires from subjects exposed to, actively infected with, or recovered from COVID-19 were included in the dataset. The repertoires were released in a freely available public database intended as a resource for research on the immune response to SARS-CoV-2. Samples came from the ongoing ImmuneRACE study (first 160 participants) plus 1,254 subjects from 6 global collaborators. Sample metadata almost always included a de-identified subject ID, COVID-19 status, age in years and sex. HLA class I and class II types, where available, came from metadata supplied by the sample provider rather than from assay-based typing. Summary of the overall study and its limitations: The amount of clinical and demographic metadata varied by source and participant and was provided uncurated.

On this clone itself: Its specific antigen is unknown. Qualities for individual bases were not recorded, and no much larger clone is one base off.

From its cysteine to its phenylalanine, the CDR3 spans 17 amino acids. The retained sequence is limited to the CDR3, 51 bases, with the frame set at the first base. Germline trimming: 0 bases from V, 2 bases from J; junction bases outside gene matches: 7. The CDR1 and CDR2 encoded by the germline V gene are SGHRS and YFSETQ. TCRbeta CDR3 regions were amplified from genomic DNA by means of the immunoSEQ Assay, a bias-controlled multiplex PCR. Under the source paper's analysis protocol: Nucleated cell counts per sample were estimated from amplification of reference gene primers within the assay. Sequence reads were collapsed and filtered to measure the absolute abundance of every unique TCRbeta CDR3 rearrangement. For each sample, productive Simpson clonality was calculated by taking the square root of Simpson's diversity index across productive rearrangements. This immuneACCESS table, as held by TCRdb, lists in-frame sequences with V and J called but not all clones. Of the missing ones, under half trace to an unresolved V gene in checked studies; the others have no known cause. V, J and clone size were drawn from that table, and D and trimming were deduced from the DNA. Present in this sample are 93,000 or so clones, around 92% of which were seen just once. 3% to 4.5% of the sample is in the top ten clones.

Each collaborating institution followed its own protocols to collect whole blood in K2EDTA tubes. Collaborator samples were shipped for TCRbeta analysis as frozen whole blood, isolated PBMCs, or DNA extracted from either sample type. The sequencing sample was made of peripheral blood. This sequence originates from a woman between 55 and 75 years old with acute or convalescent COVID-19. The chain is encoded by TRBV5-1 joined to TRBJ2-2, with 7 junctional bases fitting TRBD2. The nucleotides read TGCGCCAGCAGCTTGGAAGGCGGGAGAATTAACACCGGGGAGCTGTTTTTT. The resulting protein is CASSLEGGRINTGELFF.